This T cell receptor (beta chain) was sequenced during a study of technical replicates of blood from a few donors. The CDR3 has 14 residues. Germline V gene lookup returns CDR1 MGHRA and CDR2 YSYEKL. Trimming removed 7 bases from V and 7 bases from J, with 17 bases in between. Produced via immunoSEQ multiplex PCR; TCRdb's table is partial and in-frame only. The table has about 80,000 clones, 75% to 95% seen once. The sample comprised T cells isolated from PBMCs. The chain employs TRBV4-1 and TRBJ2-1, with a tentative D call TRBD2 (5 bases). The sequence was collected from a human donor in good health. The CDR3, as DNA: TGCGCCAGCAAAATACTAGTATATGGGAATGAGCAGTTCTTC. Translating it yields CASKILVYGNEQFF.